This T cell receptor beta chain is drawn from a study of blood T cells in healthy people across ages. The CDR3 loop spans 18 amino acids. The germline V gene has CDR1 DFQATT and CDR2 SNEGSKA (reference sequence). Deletions cut 0 bases from V and 3 bases from J, with 21 bases between. Each sample used at least 6.5 million PBMCs. The authors ran a second PCR of 7 to 11 cycles using a sample-barcoded 5' primer and a J-beta primer mix. Tags on each cDNA molecule came from a template-switch adaptor with 12 random nucleotides. TCRdb re-analysed the 5' RACE reads in MiXCR, keeping a single row per CDR3 protein. The table lists fewer than 2 million distinct CDR3 sequences, 30% to 40% of them singletons.

Sequencing was performed on blood. The TCR comes from a human donor in good health. The chain couples TRBV20-1 to TRBJ1-5; D is possibly TRBD1 (5 bases). The CDR3 DNA reads TGCAGTGCTAGAGATCTAAAACAGGTGTTTTATAACAATCAGCCCCAGCATTTT. This encodes CSARDLKQVFYNNQPQHF.